Listed here are 17 T cell receptor beta chains from one sample, sequenced in a study of blood T cell repertoires in COVID-19. The table came from immunoSEQ multiplex PCR; TCRdb's copy has only in-frame clones and leaves some out. The top ten clones hold approximately 1.3% of a sample with some 380,000 clones, approximately 87% of them seen once. What was sequenced was PBMCs or T cells enriched from blood (not recorded which). Receptors were obtained from a man aged 25-45 years who had recovered from COVID-19.

The V call is TRBV27, the J call TRBJ1-6; D is possibly TRBD1 (6 bases). Trimming left V 6 bases short and J 5 bases short, with 17 bases between. This CDR3 spans 16 amino acids. Germline V lookup: CDR1 MNHEY, CDR2 SMNVEV (reference sequence). CDR3 sequence: CASRPRQEAHNSPLHF. As DNA, the CDR3 is TGTGCCAGCAGGCCCCGACAGGAAGCTCATAATTCACCCCTCCACTTT.

The rearrangement links TRBV11-2 to TRBJ2-1; 10 bases are shared with TRBD1. The CDR3 totals 14 residues. Germline CDR1 and CDR2: SGHAT and FQNNGV. J was trimmed by 7 bases and V by 5 bases; bases with no gene match: 5. Written as DNA, the CDR3 is TGTGCCAGCAGCCCGCGGGACAGGGGTAATGAGCAGTTCTTC. Amino acid sequence: CASSPRDRGNEQFF. The full variable domain, its missing parts supplied by reference TRBV11-2 and TRBJ2-1, is EAGVAQSPRYKIIEKRQSVAFWCNPISGHATLYWYQQILGQGPKLLIQFQNNGVVDDSQLPKDRFSAERLKGVDSTLKIQPAKLEDSAVYLCASSPRDRGNEQFFGPGTRLTVL.

The chain is built from TRBV4-1 and TRBJ2-7; the D gene is possibly TRBD2 (6 bases). Germline V gives CDR1 MGHRA, CDR2 YSYEKL. The CDR3 has 14 residues. Trimming pared 4 bases from V and 4 bases from J, leaving 14 bases between. The CDR3 DNA reads as TGCGCCAGCAGCCCACCGGGAGTTGGGTACGAGCAGTACTTC. This sequence encodes CASSPPGVGYEQYF.

This chain uses TRBV7-2 with TRBJ2-3, with D unclear. Trimming removed 5 bases at V and 5 bases at J, with 5 bases between. Germline assignment: CDR1 SGHTA and CDR2 FQGNSA. This CDR3 has 11 amino acids. The CDR3 bases are TGTGCCAGCAGCCCTGTAGATACGCAGTATTTT. Its protein is CASSPVDTQYF.

This clone appeared a few times. This sequence joins TRBV7-9 and TRBJ1-6, with D perhaps matching TRBD1 (6 bases). Germline CDR1 and CDR2: SEHNR and FQNEAQ (reference sequence). Trimming removed 5 bases from V and 10 bases from J, with 18 bases in between. This CDR3 comprises 15 residues. The CDR3 DNA is TGTGCCAGCAGCCCGCCCTCTGGGACACAATCACCCCTCCACTTT. It encodes CASSPPSGTQSPLHF.

The chain links TRBV7-9 to TRBJ1-4, with TRBD1 matching over 7 bases. From germline, CDR1 is SEHNR and CDR2 FQNEAQ (reference sequence). J lost 8 bases, V lost 1 base, and 10 bases had no gene match. CDR3 length: 16 residues. The CDR3 loop is CASSLGDSRAGEKLFF. The CDR3 region has the DNA TGTGCCAGCAGCTTAGGGGACAGCAGGGCTGGAGAAAAACTGTTTTTT.

This clone showed up just once. This rearrangement joins TRBV23-1 to TRBJ2-1; 9 bases fit TRBD1. TRBV23-1 is known as an ORF, though its function is uncertain. The CDR3 runs 18 residues. The V segment lost 4 bases and the J segment 1 base; nucleotides outside the gene matches: 11. The CDR3, as DNA: TGCGCCAGCAGTCGGACCCACAGGGGGCCCCTTTCCTACAATGAGCAGTTCTTC. Protein product: CASSRTHRGPLSYNEQFF.

This chain uses TRBV19 with TRBJ2-7, with D tentatively TRBD1 (5 bases). V was shortened by 7 bases and J by 3 bases, with 13 bases between the two germline ends. This CDR3 region has 13 residues. CDR1 is LNHDA and CDR2 is SQIVND in the germline V gene (reference sequence). The CDR3, as DNA: TGTGCCAGTACGTCCGACAGAAGCTACGAGCAGTACTTC. Translation: CASTSDRSYEQYF.

The rearrangement uses TRBV6-4 and TRBJ2-7, with D possibly TRBD2 on 6 matching bases. Trimming left V 6 bases short and J 3 bases short, with 18 bases between. The CDR3 sequence is 15 residues long. Germline lookup yields CDR1 MRHNA and CDR2 SNTAGT. This CDR3 is CASRGAGTMHYEQYF. The CDR3 DNA follows: TGTGCCAGCAGGGGCGCGGGAACAATGCACTACGAGCAGTACTTC.

The chain couples TRBV10-3 to TRBJ2-1; D gene uncertain. V was cut by 10 bases and J by 4 bases, with 11 bases left in between. From germline, CDR1 is ENHRY and CDR2 SYGVKD. This CDR3 has 12 residues. The CDR3 sequence: CATLADYNEQFF. CDR3 DNA: TGTGCCACCCTGGCGGATTACAATGAGCAGTTCTTC.

CDR3 protein: CASSSRRGSSYNSPLHF. CDR3 bases: TGTGCCAGCAGCTCAAGACGGGGGAGCTCCTATAATTCACCCCTCCACTTT. The chain carries TRBV14 and TRBJ1-6; D may be TRBD1 (5 bases). With 5 bases removed from V and 0 bases from J, the gap between germline ends came to 14 bases. This CDR3 is 17 amino acids long. Germline-derived CDR1 and CDR2 are SGHDN and FVKESK.

This chain joins TRBV4-3 and TRBJ2-2, with 14 bases lining up with TRBD2. This CDR3 has 16 residues. From germline, CDR1 is LGHNA and CDR2 YSLEER. V trimming: 2 bases; J trimming: 7 bases; junction bases outside the gene matches: 3. The CDR3 loop is CASSQWTSGGNGELFF. In nucleotides, the CDR3 is TGCGCCAGCAGCCAATGGACTAGCGGGGGGAACGGGGAGCTGTTTTTT.

Concerning this clone itself: One end of the junction is discordant with germline, which a read error may explain. The CDR3 coding sequence is TGTGCCAGTCAAGGATGGTACAGGGTTAGCCATCAGCCCCAGCATTTT. This sequence encodes CASQGWYRVSHQPQHF. This chain links TRBV19 with TRBJ1-5; D is perhaps TRBD1 (6 bases). This CDR3 has 16 residues. Looked up from germline, CDR1 is LNHDA and CDR2 is SQIVND (reference sequence).

The chain has TRBV3-1 (or the pseudogene TRBV3-2) and TRBJ1-2, with TRBD1 matching over 8 bases. The CDR3 contains 17 residues. V lost 4 bases to trimming and J lost 1 base; unmatched junction nucleotides: 11. The germline V gene encodes CDR1 LGHDT and CDR2 YNNKEL (reference sequence). CDR3 nucleotides: TGTGCCAGCAGCCGACTAGGCAGGGGGCTTGTTAACTATGGCTACACCTTC. Residues: CASSRLGRGLVNYGYTF.

The chain is built from TRBV5-1 and TRBJ1-5; D is possibly TRBD1 (6 bases). The CDR3 has 14 amino acids. Germline CDR1 reads SGHRS; CDR2 reads YFSETQ. Trimming removed 4 bases from V and 4 bases from J, with 12 bases in between. The CDR3 loop is CASSVGTRNQPQHF. In DNA form, the CDR3 reads TGCGCCAGCAGCGTCGGGACACGAAATCAGCCCCAGCATTTT.

Here the CDR3 DNA reads TGTGCCAGCAGTGAAGTATCAGGGGGCCCCTACGAGCAGTACTTC. It yields the protein CASSEVSGGPYEQYF. V usage is TRBV6-1 and J usage is TRBJ2-7, with 8 bases that match TRBD1. In germline, CDR1 is MNHNS, CDR2 SASEGT. The CDR3 spans 15 residues. Trimming took 1 base from V and 2 from J; bases not matched to a gene: 4.

The rearrangement joins TRBV18 to TRBJ1-1, with D perhaps TRBD1 (5 bases). CDR3 length: 13 residues. V lost 5 bases, J lost 1 base, and 8 bases lay in between. Germline values: CDR1 KGHSH, CDR2 LQKENI. The CDR3 sequence: CASSATGNTEAFF. CDR3 bases: TGTGCCAGCTCAGCTACAGGGAACACTGAAGCTTTCTTT.